This T cell receptor (beta chain) was captured in a study of human T cells and chemical hapten exposure. At the level of the study: Upper inner arm skin measuring approximately 2 cm by approximately 2 cm received 2% DPC for sensitization.

This CDR3 comprises 15 residues. The V gene lost 7 bases and the J gene lost 4 bases, with 16 bases spanning the gap. Concerning this clonotype itself: The antigen remains undetermined.

General observations from the study: Having alopecia, the donors may differ immunologically from healthy people. While controls formed fewer of them, expanded TCRs formed significantly more large CDR3 similarity clusters.

Time point: pre-sensitization, week 0. As for treatment: therapeutic diphenylcyclopropenone sensitization with weekly scalp DPC. In the original analysis: Ranging from about 20,000 to 690,600, TCR counts per sample had a median value of around 90,000. MiXCR, applied by TCRdb to the RACE reads, yields one record per CDR3 protein. TCRdb, not the authors, supplied the V and J calls. The data hold tens of thousands of distinct CDR3 sequences, with 9.6% observed a single time. This clonotype was sampled from a woman aged 40 to 49 with alopecia areata. Some clones in this sample may be carry-over from other donors' samples. The rearrangement links TRBV12-3 or TRBV12-4 to TRBJ2-2, with D possibly matching TRBD1 (5 bases). Sequenced here: whole blood, sampled in connection with sensitization to the hapten diphenylcyclopropenone (DPC). The CDR3 spells CASIPRELSTGELFF. CDR3 DNA: TGTGCCAGCATCCCCAGGGAATTGAGCACCGGGGAGCTGTTTTTT.